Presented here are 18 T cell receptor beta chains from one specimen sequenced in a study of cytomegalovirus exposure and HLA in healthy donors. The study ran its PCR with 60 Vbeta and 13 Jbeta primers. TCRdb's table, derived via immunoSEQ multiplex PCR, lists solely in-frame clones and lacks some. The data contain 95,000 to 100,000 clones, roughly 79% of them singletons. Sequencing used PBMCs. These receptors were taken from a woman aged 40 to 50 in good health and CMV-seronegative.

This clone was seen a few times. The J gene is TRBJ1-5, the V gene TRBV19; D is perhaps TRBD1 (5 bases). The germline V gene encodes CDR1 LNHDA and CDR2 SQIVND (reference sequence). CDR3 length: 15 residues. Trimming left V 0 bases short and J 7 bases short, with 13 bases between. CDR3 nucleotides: TGTGCCAGTAGTATAGATGGCAGGGAAGCCCAGCCCCAGCATTTT. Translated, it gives CASSIDGREAQPQHF.

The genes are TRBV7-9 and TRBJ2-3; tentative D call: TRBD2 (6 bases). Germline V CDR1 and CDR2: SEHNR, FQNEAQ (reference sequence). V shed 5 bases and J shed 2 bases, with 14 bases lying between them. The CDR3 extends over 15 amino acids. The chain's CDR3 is CASSRTGGITDTQYF. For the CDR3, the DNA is TGTGCCAGCAGCCGCACCGGGGGTATCACAGATACGCAGTATTTT.

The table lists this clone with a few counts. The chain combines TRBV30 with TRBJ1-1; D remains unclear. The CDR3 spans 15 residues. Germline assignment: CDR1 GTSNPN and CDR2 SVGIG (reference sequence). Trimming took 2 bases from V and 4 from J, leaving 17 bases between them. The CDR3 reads CAWSRLAASGTEAFF. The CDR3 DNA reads TGTGCCTGGAGTAGGTTGGCCGCCTCGGGCACTGAAGCTTTCTTT.

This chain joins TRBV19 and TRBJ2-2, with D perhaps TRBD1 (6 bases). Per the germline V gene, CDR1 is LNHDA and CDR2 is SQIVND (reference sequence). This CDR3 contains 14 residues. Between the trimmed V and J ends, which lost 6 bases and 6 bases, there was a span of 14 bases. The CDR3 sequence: CASSTGPNAGELFF. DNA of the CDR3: TGTGCCAGTAGCACAGGGCCCAACGCCGGGGAGCTGTTTTTT.

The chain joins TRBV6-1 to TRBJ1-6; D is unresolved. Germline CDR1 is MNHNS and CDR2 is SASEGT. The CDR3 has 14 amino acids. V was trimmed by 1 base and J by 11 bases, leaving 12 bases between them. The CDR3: CASSEGAVTAPLHF. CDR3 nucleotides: TGTGCCAGCAGTGAAGGGGCCGTAACAGCACCCCTCCACTTT.

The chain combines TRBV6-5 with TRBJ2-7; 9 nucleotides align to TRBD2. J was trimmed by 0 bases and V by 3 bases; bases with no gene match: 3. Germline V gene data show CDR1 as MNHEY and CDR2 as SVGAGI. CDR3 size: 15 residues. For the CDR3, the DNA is TGTGCCAGCAGTTATGTTAGCGGGGGCTCCTACGAGCAGTACTTC. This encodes CASSYVSGGSYEQYF.

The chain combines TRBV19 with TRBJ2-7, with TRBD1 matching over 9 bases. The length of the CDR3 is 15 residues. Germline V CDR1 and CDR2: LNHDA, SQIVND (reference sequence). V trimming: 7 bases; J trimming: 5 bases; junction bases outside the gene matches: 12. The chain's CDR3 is CASMVQGQGHHEQYF. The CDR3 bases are TGTGCCAGTATGGTGCAGGGACAGGGTCACCACGAGCAGTACTTC.

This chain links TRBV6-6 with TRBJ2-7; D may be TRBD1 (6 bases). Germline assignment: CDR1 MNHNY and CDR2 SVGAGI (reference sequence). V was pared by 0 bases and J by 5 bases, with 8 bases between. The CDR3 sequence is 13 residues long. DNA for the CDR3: TGTGCCAGCAGTTACTCGGGGGCCCACGAGCAGTACTTC. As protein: CASSYSGAHEQYF.

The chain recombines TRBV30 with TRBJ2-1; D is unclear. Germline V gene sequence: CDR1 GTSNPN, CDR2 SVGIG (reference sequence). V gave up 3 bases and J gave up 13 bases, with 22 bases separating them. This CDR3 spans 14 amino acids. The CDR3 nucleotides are TGTGCCTGGAGCCCCCGCCCCCGCCCTACTGCACAGTTCTTC. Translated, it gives CAWSPRPRPTAQFF.

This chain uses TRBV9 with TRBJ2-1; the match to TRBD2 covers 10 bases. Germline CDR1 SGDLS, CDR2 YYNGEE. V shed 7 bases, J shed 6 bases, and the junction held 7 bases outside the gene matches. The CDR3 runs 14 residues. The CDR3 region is CASPAGLAFNEQFF. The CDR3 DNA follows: TGTGCCAGCCCTGCGGGACTAGCGTTCAATGAGCAGTTCTTC.

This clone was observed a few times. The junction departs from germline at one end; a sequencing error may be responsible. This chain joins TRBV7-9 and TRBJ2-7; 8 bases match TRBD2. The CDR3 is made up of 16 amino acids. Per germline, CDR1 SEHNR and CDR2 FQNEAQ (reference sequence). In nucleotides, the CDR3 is TGTTCCAGCAGCTCCACAAGGACTAGCAAAGCGGGGGAGCAGTACTTC. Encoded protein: CSSSSTRTSKAGEQYF.

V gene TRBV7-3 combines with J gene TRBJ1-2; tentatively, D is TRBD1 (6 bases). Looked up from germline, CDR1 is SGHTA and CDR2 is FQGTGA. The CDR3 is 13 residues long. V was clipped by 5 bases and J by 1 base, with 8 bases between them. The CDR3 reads CASSPDSNYGYTF. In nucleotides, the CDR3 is TGTGCCAGCAGCCCGGACAGTAACTATGGCTACACCTTC.

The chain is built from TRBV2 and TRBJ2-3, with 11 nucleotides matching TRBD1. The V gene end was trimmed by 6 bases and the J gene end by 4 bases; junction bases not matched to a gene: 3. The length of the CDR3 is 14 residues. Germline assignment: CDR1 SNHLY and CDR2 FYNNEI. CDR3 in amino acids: CASSGTGGADTQYF. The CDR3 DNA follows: TGTGCCAGCAGCGGGACAGGGGGGGCAGATACGCAGTATTTT.

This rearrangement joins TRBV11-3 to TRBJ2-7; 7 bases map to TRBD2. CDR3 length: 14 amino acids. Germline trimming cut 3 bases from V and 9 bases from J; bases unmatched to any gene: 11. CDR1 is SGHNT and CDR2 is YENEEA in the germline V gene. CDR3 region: CASSFRREAGGQYF. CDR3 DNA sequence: TGTGCCAGCAGCTTCCGACGGGAGGCTGGGGGGCAGTACTTC.

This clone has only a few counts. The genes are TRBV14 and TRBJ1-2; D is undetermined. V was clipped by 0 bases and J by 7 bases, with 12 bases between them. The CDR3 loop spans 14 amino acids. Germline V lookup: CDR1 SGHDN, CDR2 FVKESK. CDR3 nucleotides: TGTGCCAGCAGCCAAGAGAGGGATCTCTCTGGCTACACCTTC. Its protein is CASSQERDLSGYTF. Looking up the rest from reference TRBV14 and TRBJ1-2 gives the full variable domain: EAGVTQFPSHSVIEKGQTVTLRCDPISGHDNLYWYRRVMGKEIKFLLHFVKESKQDESGMPNNRFLAERTGGTYSTLKVQPAELEDSGVYFCASSQERDLSGYTFGSGTRLTVV.

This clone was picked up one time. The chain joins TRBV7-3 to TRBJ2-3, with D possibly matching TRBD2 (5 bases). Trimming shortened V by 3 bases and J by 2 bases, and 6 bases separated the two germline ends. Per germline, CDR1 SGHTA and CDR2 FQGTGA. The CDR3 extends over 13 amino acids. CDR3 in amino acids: CASSLGDTDTQYF. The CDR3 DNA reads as TGTGCCAGCAGCTTGGGAGACACAGATACGCAGTATTTT. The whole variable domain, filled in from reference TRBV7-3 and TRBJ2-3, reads GAGVSQTPSNKVTEKGKYVELRCDPISGHTALYWYRQSLGQGPEFLIYFQGTGAADDSGLPNDRFFAVRPEGSVSTLKIQRTERGDSAVYLCASSLGDTDTQYFGPGTRLTVL.

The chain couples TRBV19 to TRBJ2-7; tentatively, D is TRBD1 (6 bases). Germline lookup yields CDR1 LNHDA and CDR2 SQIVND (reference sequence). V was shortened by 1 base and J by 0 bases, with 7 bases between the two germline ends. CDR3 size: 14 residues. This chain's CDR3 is CASSIADSSYEQYF. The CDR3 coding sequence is TGTGCCAGTAGTATAGCGGACAGCTCCTACGAGCAGTACTTC.

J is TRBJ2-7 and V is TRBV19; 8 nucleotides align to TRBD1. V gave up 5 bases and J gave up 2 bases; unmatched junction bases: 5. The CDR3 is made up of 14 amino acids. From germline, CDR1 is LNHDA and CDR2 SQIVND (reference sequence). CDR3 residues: CASSPGQGPYEQYF. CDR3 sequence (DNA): TGTGCCAGTAGTCCCGGACAGGGTCCCTACGAGCAGTACTTC.